The next 21 T cell receptor beta chains were all read from a single sample in a study of identical twins. TCRdb called the 5' RACE reads again in MiXCR, with one record for every CDR3 protein. The sample has some 790,000 distinct CDR3 sequences, about 18% seen once. These data were also reused for a study on T cells expressing NK-cell markers.

Material for sequencing was PBMCs. All receptors come from a woman between 18 and 29 years old in good health.

This clonotype has only a few counts. V gene TRBV7-8 combines with J gene TRBJ1-1; D is perhaps TRBD1 (6 bases). CDR3 length equals 14 residues. V gave up 5 bases and J gave up 5 bases, with 15 bases separating them. Germline V gene data show CDR1 as SGHVS and CDR2 as FQNEAQ. The DNA for the CDR3 is TGTGCCAGCAGCCAACCACAGGGAGGAACTGAAGCTTTCTTT. It encodes CASSQPQGGTEAFF.

The rearrangement joins TRBV5-1 to TRBJ2-1; possibly TRBD1 for D (7 bases). Trimming pared 4 bases from V and 8 bases from J, leaving 13 bases between. This CDR3 comprises 13 residues. Germline V gives CDR1 SGHRS, CDR2 YFSETQ. CDR3 sequence (DNA): TGCGCCAGCAGCCTCGACAGGGAGGATGAGCAGTTCTTC. Amino acids: CASSLDREDEQFF. The complete variable domain, with remaining parts taken from reference TRBV5-1 and TRBJ2-1, reads KAGVTQTPRYLIKTRGQQVTLSCSPISGHRSVSWYQQTPGQGLQFLFEYFSETQRNKGNFPGRFSGRQFSNSRSEMNVSTLELGDSALYLCASSLDREDEQFFGPGTRLTVL.

This clonotype has more than one count but fewer than ten. V is TRBV5-6 and J is TRBJ2-1, with unresolved D. The V gene's germline CDR1 is SGHDT and CDR2 YYEEEE. The CDR3 is made up of 12 amino acids. Between the trimmed V and J ends, which lost 1 base and 9 bases, there was a span of 8 bases. CDR3 coding DNA: TGTGCCAGCAGCTTGATGAGGAGTGAGCAGTTCTTC. It encodes CASSLMRSEQFF.

In its sample, this clonotype was seen many times. This chain uses TRBV10-3 with TRBJ1-1; 7 bases line up with TRBD1. J lost 0 bases, V lost 6 bases, and 7 bases had no gene match. CDR1 is ENHRY, CDR2 SYGVKD, per germline. The length of the CDR3 is 15 residues. The CDR3 loop reads CAIRWDRDMNTEAFF. Here the CDR3 DNA reads TGTGCCATCAGGTGGGACAGAGACATGAACACTGAAGCTTTCTTT.

Only a few counts were recorded for this clonotype. The chain carries TRBV6-1 and TRBJ2-3; tentatively, D is TRBD2 (6 bases). This CDR3 comprises 15 residues. The ends were cut back, 6 bases at V and 3 bases at J, with 16 bases in the middle. Germline V gene data show CDR1 as MNHNS and CDR2 as SASEGT. CDR3 protein: CASRDKGRDTDTQYF. CDR3 sequence (DNA): TGTGCCAGCAGGGATAAGGGGCGGGATACAGATACGCAGTATTTT.

V gene TRBV12-3 or TRBV12-4 combines with J gene TRBJ1-2; TRBD1 might be the D (6 bases). CDR3 length equals 13 residues. The ends were cut back, 5 bases at V and 7 bases at J, with 14 bases in the middle. The CDR3 DNA reads TGTGCCAGCAGTCTTACAGGGAAGGGTGGCTACACCTTC. Translated, it gives CASSLTGKGGYTF.

The chain carries TRBV27 and TRBJ1-6, with TRBD1 identical over 8 bases. Trimming cost V 6 bases and J 9 bases; bases outside gene matches: 7. The CDR3 consists of 14 residues. Germline assignment: CDR1 MNHEY and CDR2 SMNVEV (reference sequence). The CDR3 protein is CASRTGTGASPLHF. The CDR3 nucleotides read TGTGCCAGCAGAACCGGGACAGGAGCTTCACCCCTCCACTTT.

This clonotype was seen repeatedly, ten times or more. The V and J genes are TRBV12-3 or TRBV12-4 and TRBJ2-5; 10 bases are a match to TRBD1. Trimming removed 6 bases from V and 1 base from J; junction bases left unmatched: 5. The CDR3 spans 15 residues. The CDR3 protein is CASRGTGEFQETQYF. The DNA of the CDR3 is TGTGCCAGCAGGGGGACAGGGGAATTCCAAGAGACCCAGTACTTC.

V usage is TRBV12-3 or TRBV12-4 and J usage is TRBJ2-1, with D tentatively TRBD1 (7 bases). The CDR3 is 15 amino acids. The V gene lost 2 bases and the J gene lost 6 bases, with 14 bases spanning the gap. The CDR3 sequence: CASSLNGGQFNEQFF. The CDR3 bases are TGTGCCAGCAGTTTAAACGGGGGACAGTTCAATGAGCAGTTCTTC.

This clonotype was picked up a small number of times. The chain employs TRBV6-5 and TRBJ1-1; weak D call: TRBD1 (5 bases). This CDR3 has 13 amino acids. The ends were cut back, 4 bases at V and 6 bases at J, with 12 bases in the middle. In germline, CDR1 is MNHEY, CDR2 SVGAGI. This CDR3 reads CASSWGRISEAFF. The CDR3 coding sequence is TGTGCCAGCAGTTGGGGCCGGATTTCTGAAGCTTTCTTT.

The chain has TRBV27 and TRBJ1-2, with TRBD1 identical over 10 bases. The J segment lost 5 bases and the V segment lost 6 bases, leaving 3 bases of the junction unmatched. Germline V gene data show CDR1 as MNHEY and CDR2 as SMNVEV (reference sequence). This CDR3 is 13 amino acids long. CDR3 in amino acids: CASRTGGLYGYTF. For the CDR3, the DNA is TGTGCCAGCAGGACAGGGGGCCTTTATGGCTACACCTTC.

Only a few counts were recorded for this clonotype. The chain links TRBV12-3 or TRBV12-4 to TRBJ2-1; the match to TRBD2 covers 9 bases. This CDR3 is built from 15 residues. V lost 0 bases to trimming and J lost 7 bases; unmatched junction nucleotides: 4. The CDR3 loop is CASSLALAGLNEQFF. Here the CDR3 DNA reads TGTGCCAGCAGTTTAGCGCTAGCGGGATTGAATGAGCAGTTCTTC.

This clonotype came up a few times. This chain uses TRBV20-1 with TRBJ2-1, with D possibly called TRBD1 or TRBD2 (6 bases each). There are 16 residues in the CDR3. V lost 1 base, J lost 4 bases, and 17 bases lay in between. The germline V gene encodes CDR1 DFQATT and CDR2 SNEGSKA (reference sequence). The CDR3 DNA is TGCAGTGCTAGAGCGGGGGCCCTCCACCTATACAATGAGCAGTTCTTC. The encoded protein is CSARAGALHLYNEQFF.

The rearrangement uses TRBV15 and TRBJ2-1; D call uncertain. Germline assignment: CDR1 LNHNV and CDR2 YYDKDF (reference sequence). Trimming took off 2 bases at V and 7 bases at J, with 12 bases between the two ends. CDR3 size: 14 residues. The CDR3 DNA reads TGTGCCACCAGCAGACGAAAGGGTATTAATGAGCAGTTCTTC. Translating gives CATSRRKGINEQFF.

The chain carries TRBV4-3 and TRBJ2-7; D is undetermined. The CDR3 runs to 14 residues. V lost 4 bases and J lost 1, with 11 bases in between. Germline CDR1 LGHNA, CDR2 YSLEER. CDR3 in amino acids: CASSRQRESYEQYF. The CDR3 bases are TGCGCCAGCAGCCGTCAGAGAGAGTCCTACGAGCAGTACTTC.

This clonotype was detected only a few times. The chain is built from TRBV5-1 and TRBJ2-1; tentative D call: TRBD1 (6 bases). CDR1 and CDR2 from the germline V gene are SGHRS and YFSETQ. V lost 3 bases to trimming and J lost 5 bases, with 9 bases between them. This CDR3 has 13 amino acids. The CDR3, as DNA: TGCGCCAGCAGCTCGCCAGGGGACAATGAGCAGTTCTTC. Translating it yields CASSSPGDNEQFF.

DNA for the CDR3: TGCGCCAGCGGGATGGCCGGGGGGGCTTCCTACAATGAGCAGTTCTTC. It yields the protein CASGMAGGASYNEQFF. This chain links TRBV5-1 with TRBJ2-1, with 8 bases lining up with TRBD2. V lost 7 bases, J lost 1 base, and 10 bases stayed unmatched. In germline, CDR1 is SGHRS, CDR2 YFSETQ. This CDR3 has 16 amino acids.

The genes are TRBV7-2 and TRBJ1-5, with D unclear. V was shortened by 4 bases and J by 6 bases, with 7 bases between the two germline ends. CDR3 size: 12 residues. Germline CDR1 SGHTA, CDR2 FQGNSA. The CDR3 here is CASSSPLQPQHF. The CDR3 bases are TGTGCCAGCAGCTCCCCGCTTCAGCCCCAGCATTTT.

In this sample, this clonotype turned up a few times. The rearrangement links TRBV12-5 to TRBJ2-3; TRBD2 matches 10 bases. With 0 bases clipped from V and 0 bases from J, the junction kept 6 bases outside the gene matches. CDR1 and CDR2 from the germline V gene are LGHNT and FRNRAP. The length of the CDR3 is 18 residues. The CDR3, as DNA: TGTGCTAGTGGTTTGGTACTAGCGGGGTATACTAGCACAGATACGCAGTATTTT. Its translation is CASGLVLAGYTSTDTQYF.

The V call is TRBV12-3 or TRBV12-4, the J call TRBJ2-3, with TRBD1 matching 8 bases. CDR3 length: 16 residues. V lost 4 bases, J lost 8 bases, and 14 bases stayed unmatched. The CDR3 DNA sequence: TGTGCCAGCAGTTCCGGACAGGGAGGTGGCTCCGGTACGCAGTATTTT. This codes for CASSSGQGGGSGTQYF.

A few counts support this clonotype. The V call is TRBV7-9, the J call TRBJ2-7; D is possibly TRBD2 (5 bases). V dropped 5 bases and J dropped 4 bases, with 15 bases sitting between them. The CDR3 has 14 amino acids. Germline loops: CDR1 SEHNR, CDR2 FQNEAQ (reference sequence). Written as DNA, the CDR3 is TGTGCCAGCAGCAATAGGAGGACTTTGTACGAGCAGTACTTC. This sequence encodes CASSNRRTLYEQYF.